This T cell receptor (beta chain) was identified during a study of beta chain features in type 1 diabetes. Remarks on this clone: Its target is not known.

General study findings and limits: Shortening of TCRB CDR3s, moderate but significant, appeared in all four CD4+ subsets of Type 1 diabetes patients. Here, the possible influence of HLA type (on TCRB rearrangement) remained unresolved.

The CDR3 is 13 amino acids. Germline CDR1 SGHTA, CDR2 FQGTGA. V was pared by 5 bases and J by 4 bases, with 4 bases of the junction left unmatched. TCRB transcripts that were expressed got sequenced, as all of the isolated RNA had been reverse transcribed. Repertoires were generated with immunoSEQ multiplex PCR, while TCRdb's copy carries only in-frame clones and drops some. The sample shows around 44,000 clones, 66% of them seen only once. This TCR came from a woman between 18 and 30 years old with type 1 diabetes. The chain links TRBV7-3 to TRBJ2-7; 8 positions agree with TRBD2. Sequenced input: Tregs from blood. CDR3: CASSPSGGYEQYF. CDR3 DNA sequence: TGTGCCAGCAGCCCCAGCGGGGGATACGAGCAGTACTTC.